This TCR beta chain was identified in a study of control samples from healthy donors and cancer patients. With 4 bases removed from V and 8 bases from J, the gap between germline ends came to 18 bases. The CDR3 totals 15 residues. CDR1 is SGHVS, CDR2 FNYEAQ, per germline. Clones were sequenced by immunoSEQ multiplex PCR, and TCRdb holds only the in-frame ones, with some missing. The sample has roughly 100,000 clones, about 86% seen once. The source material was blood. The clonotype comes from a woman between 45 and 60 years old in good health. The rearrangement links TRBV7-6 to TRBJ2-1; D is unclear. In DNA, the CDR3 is TGTGCCAGCAGCTCGATAAAGGGTAGAGAAGATGAGCAGTTCTTC. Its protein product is CASSSIKGREDEQFF.